This TCR beta chain was captured by sequencing in a study of post-analysis software for immune sequencing data. Regarding the study as a whole: TRBV5-6, TRBV5-1 and TRBV20-1 belonged to a set of five TRBV segments that were more frequent in patients than controls.

The trim removed 4 bases at V and 10 bases at J, leaving 13 bases unmatched. This CDR3 has 17 amino acids. The germline V gene encodes CDR1 LGHDT and CDR2 YNNKEL (reference sequence). The library was made from cDNA and included unique molecular identifiers. TCRdb re-derived calls from the PCR reads in MiXCR, one entry per CDR3 protein. The sample shows 350,000 to 500,000 distinct CDR3 sequences, over 30% of them seen only once. At least ten counts were recorded for this clonotype. The antigen is not known. What was sequenced was blood. This TCR was recovered from a girl aged 2 to 10 with multiple sclerosis. The V gene is TRBV3-1, the J gene TRBJ2-1; 13 nucleotides match TRBD2. CDR3 bases: TGTGCCAGCAGCCGACCTTCCGGGACTAGCGGGGTATCCGAGCAGTTCTTC. Its protein product is CASSRPSGTSGVSEQFF.